This T cell receptor beta chain was identified during a study of blood T cell repertoires in COVID-19. Study at large: The cDNA or gDNA used as material had been derived from T cells, B-cell-depleted T cells, or PBMCs.

Original handling: Estimation of nucleated cell counts was performed using reference gene primer amplification. Assay used: immunoSEQ multiplex PCR; TCRdb lists only in-frame clones, some missing. V and J calls and clone size are those listed in that table; D and trimming were worked out from the DNA. The sample has about 300,000 clones; 75% to 90% are singletons. Germline assignment: CDR1 MNHEY and CDR2 SVGAGI. Germline trimming cut 6 bases from V and 0 bases from J; bases unmatched to any gene: 4. The CDR3 contains 14 residues. Patients at the Seattle site were enrolled during active infection and followed longitudinally.

The sequencing sample was made of peripheral blood. The TCR was taken from a woman between 50 and 59 years old with COVID-19, enrolled during active disease. V usage is TRBV6-5 and J usage is TRBJ1-2; 7 positions agree with TRBD1. The CDR3 coding sequence is TGTGCCAGCAGCCGGGACAGAGCTAACTATGGCTACACCTTC. It encodes CASSRDRANYGYTF.